These 19 T cell receptor beta chains were sequenced from one sample in a study of cytomegalovirus exposure and HLA in healthy donors (dated by TCRdb to the late 2010s). Preparation of the library involved the immunoSEQ multiplex PCR assay. For the multiplex PCR, a mixture combining 60 forward primers for TCR Vbeta segments and 13 reverse primers for TCR Jbeta segments was used. As stored in TCRdb, this immuneACCESS dataset retains in-frame rearrangements with V and J assigned. A fraction of the clones does not appear; measured against another copy, unresolved V genes explain less than half of the discrepancy, and the remainder lacks a known reason. Counted in this sample were some 89,000 clones; 75% to 90% of them appeared once. The biggest ten clones account for around 7% of the sample. Sequenced sample: PBMCs. The receptors stem from a man aged 40-49 years in good health and CMV-seropositive.

The chain combines TRBV5-1 with TRBJ1-3; D is undetermined. CDR1 is SGHRS and CDR2 is YFSETQ in the germline V gene. The V gene lost 5 bases and the J gene lost 8 bases, with 11 bases spanning the gap. The CDR3 length is 12 residues. DNA of the CDR3: TGCGCCAGCAGGTCCGGGTTAGACACCATATATTTT. This gives the protein CASRSGLDTIYF.

The rearrangement links TRBV7-8 to TRBJ2-7, with 13 bases lining up with TRBD2. This CDR3 is built from 15 residues. The J segment lost 9 bases and the V segment lost 1 base, leaving 6 bases of the junction unmatched. Per the germline V gene, CDR1 is SGHVS and CDR2 is FQNEAQ. CDR3 coding DNA: TGTGCCAGCAGCTTAGGGACTAGCGGGAGTAACGCGCAGTACTTC. Translated, it gives CASSLGTSGSNAQYF.

Here the CDR3 reads CASSLTGGPVEQYF. In nucleotides, the CDR3 is TGTGCCAGCAGCCTCACAGGGGGTCCGGTCGAGCAGTACTTC. The chain employs TRBV7-3 and TRBJ2-7; TRBD1 agrees at 8 bases. The CDR3 spans 14 residues. V lost 5 bases and J lost 6; bases outside the gene matches: 9. Germline V gene sequence: CDR1 SGHTA, CDR2 FQGTGA.

This chain joins TRBV10-1 and TRBJ2-1; 8 bases align to TRBD2. CDR3 length equals 16 residues. With 3 bases clipped from V and 0 bases from J, the junction kept 4 bases outside the gene matches. From germline, CDR1 is WNHNN and CDR2 SYGVQD (reference sequence). This CDR3 reads CASSDERESSYNEQFF. The CDR3 DNA follows: TGCGCCAGCAGTGATGAGCGGGAGAGCTCCTACAATGAGCAGTTCTTC.

The V gene is TRBV18, the J gene TRBJ2-5; TRBD2 might be the D (7 bases). Per germline, CDR1 KGHSH and CDR2 LQKENI. The length of the CDR3 is 17 residues. Trimming cost V 5 bases and J 4 bases, with 23 bases left between them. CDR3 amino acids: CASSRIPAGANRETQYF. In DNA, the CDR3 is TGTGCCAGCTCAAGAATCCCGGCGGGGGCTAACCGAGAGACCCAGTACTTC.

Here the CDR3 DNA reads TGTGCCAGCAGTTACCTACTAGCGGGGGGTGAGCAGTTCTTC. This gives the protein CASSYLLAGGEQFF. This sequence joins TRBV6-5 and TRBJ2-1; 12 nucleotides line up with TRBD2. This CDR3 region has 14 residues. V gave up 2 bases and J gave up 9 bases; unmatched junction bases: 2. Per germline, CDR1 MNHEY and CDR2 SVGAGI.

The chain recombines TRBV9 with TRBJ2-7, with 7 bases identical to TRBD1. The CDR3 is made up of 15 amino acids. CDR1 and CDR2 from the germline V gene are SGDLS and YYNGEE. The J segment lost 6 bases and the V segment lost 3 bases, leaving 12 bases of the junction unmatched. Here the CDR3 DNA reads TGTGCCAGCAGCGCTGACAGGGCTCGGGGTAGCGAGCAGTACTTC. It encodes CASSADRARGSEQYF.

The CDR3 sequence: CASSPPSENTDTQYF. The DNA of the CDR3 is TGTGCCAGCTCACCACCTAGCGAGAACACAGATACGCAGTATTTT. The chain recombines TRBV18 with TRBJ2-3; a weak D match, TRBD2 (5 bases). The V end lost 0 bases, the J end lost 2 bases, and 9 bases lay between the germline ends. Germline V lookup: CDR1 KGHSH, CDR2 LQKENI. The CDR3 is 15 amino acids.

This chain connects TRBV7-9 to TRBJ1-2; D is uncertain. Germline V CDR1 and CDR2: SEHNR, FQNEAQ (reference sequence). CDR3 length equals 14 residues. V was pared by 5 bases and J by 0 bases, with 10 bases between. CDR3 sequence reads: CASSPDTTNYGYTF. CDR3 in DNA: TGTGCCAGCAGCCCAGATACAACTAACTATGGCTACACCTTC.

The J gene is TRBJ1-6, the V gene TRBV5-1; 8 bases map to TRBD1. The CDR3 consists of 14 residues. With V trimmed by 5 bases and J by 7 bases, 5 bases remained unmatched. Germline CDR1 reads SGHRS; CDR2 reads YFSETQ. The CDR3 protein is CASRRGQDNSPLHF. In nucleotides, the CDR3 is TGCGCCAGCAGGAGGGGACAGGACAATTCACCCCTCCACTTT.

The V gene is TRBV4-1, the J gene TRBJ2-7; D unclear. Trimming removed 2 bases from V and 2 bases from J, with 10 bases in between. The V gene's germline CDR1 is MGHRA and CDR2 YSYEKL. The CDR3 loop spans 14 amino acids. The CDR3 region has the DNA TGCGCCAGCAGCCAATCAGACAATACCTACGAGCAGTACTTC. The encoded protein is CASSQSDNTYEQYF.

The rearrangement uses TRBV7-9 and TRBJ2-5, with 10 bases matching TRBD2. The tail of the sequence fits TRBJ2-7 better, so the J call may be wrong. The CDR3 is 15 amino acids. Germline V CDR1 and CDR2: SEHNR, FQNEAQ (reference sequence). Here the CDR3 DNA reads TGTGCCAGCAGCTTATCTAGCGGGAGAGTATACGAGCAGTACTTC. Translating it yields CASSLSSGRVYEQYF.

This rearrangement joins TRBV6-4 to TRBJ2-5; 15 nucleotides match TRBD2. The J call is in doubt because the DNA end fits TRBJ2-7 better. Per the germline V gene, CDR1 is MRHNA and CDR2 is SNTAGT. The CDR3 totals 19 residues. The CDR3 loop reads CASSATPGTSGRRAYEQYF. The CDR3 DNA follows: TGTGCCAGCAGTGCCACCCCCGGGACTAGCGGGAGGCGCGCCTACGAGCAGTACTTC.

This chain joins TRBV30 and TRBJ2-5; 10 bases match TRBD1. V was pared by 1 base and J by 5 bases, with 7 bases of the junction left unmatched. The germline V gene has CDR1 GTSNPN and CDR2 SVGIG (reference sequence). The CDR3 has 15 residues. CDR3 coding DNA: TGTGCCTGGAGTGGAAAGACAGGGGGCTGGGAGACCCAGTACTTC. Its translation: CAWSGKTGGWETQYF.

Details on this clone: At one boundary the junction diverges from the germline segment, which might be a read error. The rearrangement joins TRBV11-1 to TRBJ2-3; TRBD2 agrees at 9 bases. Germline loops: CDR1 SGHAT, CDR2 FQDESV (reference sequence). The CDR3 sequence is 16 residues long. This CDR3 reads CASSLSGRKSTDTQYF. The CDR3 nucleotides read TGTGCCAGCAGCTTAAGCGGGAGGAAAAGCACCGATACGCAGTATTTT.

This clone was found a few times. V is TRBV7-9 and J is TRBJ1-5; D uncertain. The CDR3 extends over 14 amino acids. Trimming stripped 5 bases from V and 4 bases from J, with 12 bases between. In germline, CDR1 is SEHNR, CDR2 FQNEAQ (reference sequence). CDR3 nucleotide sequence: TGTGCCAGCAGCATTGACAATAGTAATCAGCCCCAGCATTTT. Its protein product is CASSIDNSNQPQHF.

V and J are TRBV18 and TRBJ1-5; D is uncertain. V lost 2 bases and J lost 4, with 9 bases in between. The CDR3 is 14 amino acids. Germline V gene sequence: CDR1 KGHSH, CDR2 LQKENI. The DNA for the CDR3 is TGTGCCAGCTCACCAGCCCAGGCGAATCAGCCCCAGCATTTT. It yields the protein CASSPAQANQPQHF.

The chain combines TRBV27 with TRBJ2-1; 7 nucleotides match TRBD2. After removal of 2 bases from V and 0 bases from J, the junction contained 4 bases not matched to a gene. The CDR3 extends over 16 amino acids. Germline V gives CDR1 MNHEY, CDR2 SMNVEV (reference sequence). The CDR3 DNA sequence: TGTGCCAGCAGTTTAAGGCGGGAGATCTCCTACAATGAGCAGTTCTTC. This encodes CASSLRREISYNEQFF.

This clone turned up a few times. The gene calls are TRBV5-4 and TRBJ2-1, with D possibly TRBD1 on 6 matching bases. Per germline, CDR1 SGHNT and CDR2 YYREEE (reference sequence). This CDR3 spans 14 amino acids. V was cut by 1 base and J by 10 bases, with 15 bases left in between. The CDR3 sequence: CASSLTQGLFEQFF. In nucleotides, the CDR3 is TGTGCCAGCAGCTTGACCCAGGGGCTATTCGAGCAGTTCTTC.